This TCR beta chain comes out of a study of blood T cell repertoires in COVID-19. Germline V CDR1 and CDR2: SEHNR, FQNEAQ (reference sequence). V gave up 6 bases and J gave up 6 bases; unmatched junction bases: 4. This CDR3 comprises 14 residues. This table comes from immunoSEQ multiplex PCR, and its TCRdb copy is limited to in-frame clones, with some not included. The profile shows some 260,000 clones, 88% of them singletons. The chain uses TRBV7-9 and TRBJ1-4, with 10 bases identical to TRBD1. The source is a woman between 70 and 85 years old with COVID-19, enrolled during active disease. The sequencing sample was made of peripheral blood. CDR3 residues: CASSRDRGYEKLFF. The CDR3 DNA reads as TGTGCCAGCAGTCGGGACAGGGGATATGAAAAACTGTTTTTT. Complete variable domain (other parts from reference TRBV7-9 and TRBJ1-4): DTGVSQNPRHKITKRGQNVTFRCDPISEHNRLYWYRQTLGQGPEFLTYFQNEAQLEKSRLLSDRFSAERPKGSFSTLEIQRTEQGDSAMYLCASSRDRGYEKLFFGSGTQLSVL.